The rows below give T cell receptor beta chains drawn from one sample of a study of blood T cell repertoires in COVID-19. Some clones are missing from TCRdb's copy, which holds only in-frame ones; the method was immunoSEQ multiplex PCR. The data show 300,000 to 400,000 clones, with about 90% seen just once and 2.5% to 4% held by the top ten. The sequenced material came from peripheral blood. These receptors all come from a woman under 30 who had recovered from COVID-19. Each CDR3 is given with its conserved first and last residue. The order of the fields is CDR3 length, D gene, J gene, V gene, CDR3 DNA, CDR3 protein. A D gene is named only where the DNA matches it firmly.

len: 13
d_gene: TRBD1
j_gene: TRBJ2-5
v_gene: TRBV11-2
CDR3nt: TGTGCCAGCAGCTTAAGGACAGGGGAGACCCAGTACTTC
CDR3aa: CASSLRTGETQYF

len: 13
d_gene: TRBD1
j_gene: TRBJ1-1
v_gene: TRBV9
CDR3nt: TGTGCCAGCAGCGTGGACAGGGACACTGAAGCTTTCTTT
CDR3aa: CASSVDRDTEAFF

len: 13
d_gene: -
j_gene: TRBJ1-2
v_gene: TRBV6-5
CDR3nt: TGTGCCAGCAGTTACGTGAGGGCCTATGGCTACACCTTC
CDR3aa: CASSYVRAYGYTF

len: 15
d_gene: -
j_gene: TRBJ1-4
v_gene: TRBV5-5
CDR3nt: TGTGCCAGCAGATTTGGTTGGCTAGGTGGTGAAAAACTGTTTTTT
CDR3aa: CASRFGWLGGEKLFF

len: 15
d_gene: -
j_gene: TRBJ1-1
v_gene: TRBV9
CDR3nt: TGTGCCAGCAGCGTAGCGGGGTTTATGAACACTGAAGCTTTCTTT
CDR3aa: CASSVAGFMNTEAFF

len: 13
d_gene: TRBD2
j_gene: TRBJ2-1
v_gene: TRBV11-2
CDR3nt: TGTGCCAGCAGCTTACTAGCGGGGGCGGCAGCGCTCTTC
CDR3aa: CASSLLAGAAALF

len: 14
d_gene: TRBD1
j_gene: TRBJ1-6
v_gene: TRBV27
CDR3nt: TGTGCCAGCAGACTAGGACAGGGGAACTCACCCCTCCACTTT
CDR3aa: CASRLGQGNSPLHF

len: 14
d_gene: TRBD2
j_gene: TRBJ2-1
v_gene: TRBV19
CDR3nt: TGTGCCAGTGGGGCCGGGACTAGCTACAATGAGCAGTTCTTC
CDR3aa: CASGAGTSYNEQFF

len: 15
d_gene: -
j_gene: TRBJ1-5
v_gene: TRBV27
CDR3nt: TGTGCCAGCAGTCCCCGGACAGCAATCCATCAGCCCCAGCATTTT
CDR3aa: CASSPRTAIHQPQHF

len: 13
d_gene: -
j_gene: TRBJ1-1
v_gene: TRBV7-9
CDR3nt: TGTGCCAGCAGCTTGCCAGAGAACACTGAAGCTTTCTTT
CDR3aa: CASSLPENTEAFF